This T cell receptor beta chain is drawn from a study of tumor-infiltrating lymphocytes in glioblastoma multiforme. Germline V lookup: CDR1 SQVTM, CDR2 ANQGSEA. There are 14 residues in the CDR3. Germline trimming cut 7 bases from V and 1 base from J; bases unmatched to any gene: 6. Three nested ARM-PCR rounds with V-beta and C-beta primers built TCRB libraries. TCRdb itself ran the multiplex PCR reads through MiXCR, one entry per CDR3 protein. The data show about 13,000 distinct CDR3 sequences, approximately 70% seen once. The source material was brain tumor tissue. This chain joins TRBV29-1 and TRBJ2-7; 11 bases map to TRBD2. This clonotype was sampled from a male donor with glioblastoma. CDR3 loop: CSGVGTSGSYEQYF. CDR3 bases: TGCAGCGGTGTGGGGACTAGCGGATCCTACGAGCAGTACTTC.